Each of the 10 T cell receptor beta chains below was sequenced from the same sample in a study of CD4 T cells in relation to SARS-CoV-2 and coronaviruses. Sequencing used immunoSEQ multiplex PCR; TCRdb keeps in-frame clones, though not all of them. The sample records 20,000 to 25,000 clones, over 65% being singletons. Antigens of these TCRs are unknown. The unexposed donors gave CD4+ T cells in about 2011-2019, prior to COVID-19. The cells were cultured for about ten days before CD4+ T cells were isolated. Input material: CD4+ T cells from PBMCs, cultured in vitro. The receptor source for this set is a human donor in good health.

This chain uses TRBV5-4 with TRBJ2-2, with 7 nucleotides matching TRBD1. V gave up 2 bases and J gave up 5 bases; unmatched junction bases: 12. The germline V gene has CDR1 SGHNT and CDR2 YYREEE (reference sequence). The CDR3 is 17 amino acids. In DNA form, the CDR3 reads TGTGCCAGCAGCTTCTTAGGGGGCAGGGGAAGGACCGGGGAGCTGTTTTTT. Translation gives CASSFLGGRGRTGELFF.

This clone came up a few times. This chain uses TRBV5-1 with TRBJ2-7; 9 bases are shared with TRBD1. The V gene's germline CDR1 is SGHRS and CDR2 YFSETQ. J was trimmed by 5 bases and V by 4 bases; bases with no gene match: 7. The CDR3 consists of 14 residues. CDR3: CASSDTGGVNEQYF. The CDR3 DNA follows: TGCGCCAGCAGCGATACAGGGGGCGTCAACGAGCAGTACTTC.

This clone was seen once. J is TRBJ1-5 and V is TRBV12-5; weak D call: TRBD1 (6 bases). Germline V gene data show CDR1 as LGHNT and CDR2 as FRNRAP. V lost 0 bases and J lost 0, with 12 bases in between. CDR3 length: 17 amino acids. DNA of the CDR3: TGTGCTAGTGGTTTGGTAGTCAACAGGGATAGCAATCAGCCCCAGCATTTT. It codes for CASGLVVNRDSNQPQHF.

The chain joins TRBV11-2 to TRBJ2-1; TRBD2 might be the D (5 bases). The germline V and J ends were trimmed by 4 bases and 4 bases, with 11 bases remaining between them. The V gene's germline CDR1 is SGHAT and CDR2 FQNNGV. The CDR3 is 14 residues long. The CDR3 DNA reads TGTGCCAGCAGCTCCGACTACCAGTACAATGAGCAGTTCTTC. It is translated as CASSSDYQYNEQFF.

In its sample, this clone was seen a few times. The chain couples TRBV5-8 to TRBJ2-1; D assignment may be TRBD1 or TRBD2 (5 bases each). This CDR3 is built from 15 residues. Germline CDR1 is SGHTS and CDR2 is YDEGEE. V was shortened by 0 bases and J by 3 bases, with 10 bases between the two germline ends. As DNA, the CDR3 is TGTGCCAGCAGCTTGGGGGGGTCATTCTACAATGAGCAGTTCTTC. Amino acid sequence: CASSLGGSFYNEQFF.

V usage is TRBV14 and J usage is TRBJ2-6; D is unclear. The germline CDR1 and CDR2 sequences are SGHDN and FVKESK. V was trimmed by 0 bases and J by 4 bases, leaving 10 bases between them. The CDR3 consists of 16 residues. The CDR3, as DNA: TGTGCCAGCAGCCAAGAGGGCTTTCGCGGGGCCAACGTCCTGACTTTC. Its protein is CASSQEGFRGANVLTF.

The chain employs TRBV4-1 and TRBJ2-7; D unresolved. V lost 2 bases and J lost 0, with 14 bases in between. This CDR3 has 16 amino acids. Germline V gene sequence: CDR1 MGHRA, CDR2 YSYEKL. As DNA, the CDR3 is TGCGCCAGCAGCCAAATGGCGGCAATCTTCTCCTACGAGCAGTACTTC. Protein sequence: CASSQMAAIFSYEQYF.

This clone was detected only once. The chain combines TRBV2 with TRBJ2-7, with D possibly being TRBD1 (6 bases). The ends were cut back, 4 bases at V and 4 bases at J, with 11 bases in the middle. This CDR3 spans 13 amino acids. Germline V lookup: CDR1 SNHLY, CDR2 FYNNEI. DNA of the CDR3: TGTGCCAGCAGTGCAGGGGTCCTATACGAGCAGTACTTC. Translation: CASSAGVLYEQYF.

The chain combines TRBV6-6 with TRBJ2-7; TRBD2 aligns across 9 bases. Germline assignment: CDR1 MNHNY and CDR2 SVGAGI (reference sequence). V was clipped by 11 bases and J by 3 bases; unmatched bases: 11. The CDR3 contains 14 residues. CDR3 coding DNA: TGTGCCGCGGGAGGGCAGGGTCGCATCTACGAGCAGTACTTC. It codes for CAAGGQGRIYEQYF.

V gene TRBV7-9 combines with J gene TRBJ1-2, with D perhaps TRBD1 (5 bases). This CDR3 has 15 residues. The V gene's germline CDR1 is SEHNR and CDR2 FQNEAQ (reference sequence). V was clipped by 0 bases and J by 3 bases, with 11 bases between them. The CDR3 DNA sequence: TGTGCCAGCAGCTTAGCCCAAGGGGCCTACTATGGCTACACCTTC. This sequence encodes CASSLAQGAYYGYTF.